This entry is about one T cell receptor beta chain. Original processing notes: For nucleated cells, counts were estimated from reference gene primer amplification. Sequenced by immunoSEQ multiplex PCR; TCRdb stores in-frame clones only, minus some. Clonal size and the V and J genes are those of that table, whereas D and trimming came from the DNA. The repertoire holds roughly 68,000 clones, with 90% as singletons. The data belong to a study of blood T cell repertoires in COVID-19. Study context: The samples span acute and convalescent COVID-19 from the United States, Italy and Spain. Sample material is recorded as cDNA or gDNA derived from T cells, B-cell-depleted T cells, or PBMCs.

The receptor comes from a woman at least 80 years old with active COVID-19. Input material: peripheral blood.

In DNA, the CDR3 is TGCAGCCCAGAACGGGAGGCTAAATACACCTTC. Protein sequence: CSPEREAKYTF. The chain employs TRBV29-1 and TRBJ1-2; D gene ambiguous. The CDR3 totals 11 residues. CDR1 and CDR2 (germline): SQVTM, ANQGSEA. The V end lost 8 bases, the J end lost 11 bases, and 18 bases lay between the germline ends.